This entry is about one T cell receptor (beta chain). Per germline, CDR1 MNHEY and CDR2 SVGAGI. Between the trimmed V and J ends, which lost 6 bases and 2 bases, there was a span of 15 bases. The CDR3 loop spans 15 amino acids. This sample was included in a study of T cell changes during pregnancy in multiple sclerosis. Here immunoSEQ multiplex PCR was the method, and the copy in TCRdb shows in-frame clones only, minus some. The sample lists some 96,000 clones; around 92% were seen once. The origin of this receptor is a female donor with multiple sclerosis, enrolled in a pregnancy study. The chain uses TRBV6-5 and TRBJ2-3; D call uncertain. This material consisted of peripheral blood, taken after pregnancy. This CDR3 reads CASSDRVENTDTQYF. CDR3 bases: TGTGCCAGCAGCGACCGGGTAGAGAACACAGATACGCAGTATTTT.